Detailed here is one T cell receptor beta chain. There are a few counts of this clone. There is no known antigen for this receptor. Within one base of it there is no much larger clone, and no base qualities were kept. The entire amount of isolated RNA was reverse transcribed using the High Capacity cDNA Reverse Transcription Kit, so the sequenced TCRB transcripts were expressed ones. Deep immunoSEQ sequencing was performed on naive, central memory and regulatory T cell samples, with an average of about 3.6 million total reads per sample. After sorted cells were lysed in RLT buffer, RNA was extracted with DNase-treated RNeasy Micro or Mini kits, with the choice depending on cell number. Each cell subset was processed on its own to prevent cross-contamination, while patient and healthy donor samples were processed together. The immunoSEQ multiplex PCR was used to amplify TCRB sequences from cDNA, yielding 87-bp fragments that span the CDR3 region. Sequencing of the amplicons was performed on the Illumina HiSeq platform. Per the original workflow: PCR bias was computationally corrected using synthetic template baselines, reads within Hamming distance 2 were collapsed, and singletons that could not be merged were discarded. Reads were aligned against IMGT to assign V, D and J genes, CDR3 length and insertions or deletions at six rearrangement sites. Within each subset, clonotype counts were normalized to the number of sorted cells before true diversity and Gini coefficients were calculated with the tcR R package. Repertoire sharing was quantified using the overlap coefficient calculated on TCRB nucleotide sequences. Out-of-frame TCRB sequences from naive cells were analyzed as a proxy for the pre-selection repertoire. The clones in this table, taken by TCRdb from immuneACCESS, are in-frame only. Not every clone is retained; where verified, under half of the shortfall comes from an unresolved V gene, and the cause of the rest is unknown. D and trimming were read from the DNA, whereas the V and J calls and clone size are those reported in that table. Within this sample are approximately 600,000 clones, with 12% of them counted one time only. The top ten clones comprise more than 0.095% of the sample.

The data were obtained in a study of beta chain features in type 1 diabetes (dated by TCRdb to 2016 to 2019). General notes on the study: Mean age, gender distribution, total cell number and subset yield did not differ between patients and healthy donors. A total of around 100 million sorted cells were examined across all samples, and RNA yield correlated strongly with the number of cells per subset. The study compared the TCRB repertoires of sorted circulating CD4+ T cell subsets in recently diagnosed type 1 diabetes patients with those in matched healthy donors. Naive and central memory subsets were obtained from all 30 or so donors, but regulatory and stem cell-like memory subsets were isolated from only 8 patients and roughly eight healthy donors.

From each donor, a single peripheral blood sample of approximately 120 mL on average was drawn into heparinised tubes. Naive, central memory, regulatory and stem cell-like memory CD4+ T cells were sorted on a BD FACSAria II using a panel including CD45RO, CCR7, CD25, CD127, CD95 and CD27. Every sorted population had a purity above 95%. PBMCs were separated immediately by Lymphoprep density gradient centrifugation and were stained directly, without being cultured. To minimize batch effects, samples were stained and sorted in pairs, one healthy donor with one patient per experiment. Study-wide conclusions, independent of this receptor: A moderate but significant shortening of TCRB CDR3 length was observed in type 1 diabetes patients in all four CD4+ subsets. PCR may preferentially amplify shorter templates, but because patient and control samples were amplified and corrected together, any resulting skew would affect both groups equally. Naive, central memory and regulatory TCRB repertoires appeared more similar among patients than among healthy donors. Because cDNA was sequenced instead of genomic DNA, highly expressing activated cells could be over-represented, though the groups showed no difference in activation or CD3 levels. Fewer insertions and more nucleotide deletions at VDJ recombination sites were observed in patients with type 1 diabetes, implying thymic rearrangement abnormalities. Because the HLA sub-analyses included only small numbers of individuals, any influence of HLA type on TCRB rearrangement was left unresolved.

Including the terminal cysteine and phenylalanine, the CDR3 comprises 14 residues. Only the CDR3 DNA stays, 42 bases, in frame from base 1. The germline V gene (reference sequence) yields SEHNR for CDR1 and FQNEAQ for CDR2. V and J are trimmed by 5 bases and 4 bases, and the gene matches miss 3 bases of the junction. The sequence was obtained from a man aged 25-45 years with type 1 diabetes. The chain joins TRBV7-9 to TRBJ1-2; the junction holds 11 bases that match TRBD1. The sequenced material came from naive CD4+ T cells from blood. The cell subset or site tag for this specimen amounts to: true naive CD4+ T cells. The CDR3 region has the sequence CASSRGQGAYGYTF. In nucleotides, the sequence is TGTGCCAGCAGCAGAGGACAGGGGGCCTATGGCTACACCTTC.